The next 30 T cell receptor beta chains were all read from a single sample in a study of chemoradiotherapy in HPV16-positive cancers. Profiling relied on immunoSEQ multiplex PCR, and the TCRdb table lists in-frame clones only, not all of them. The data hold about 6,400 clones, with under 85% observed a single time. This material consisted of tumor tissue, taken from a patient who underwent chemoradiotherapy. All receptors derive from a human donor with HPV-associated anogenital cancer.

CDR3 sequence: CASSIGGPAGQPQHF. CDR3 DNA: TGTGCCAGTAGTATAGGGGGACCTGCGGGTCAGCCCCAGCATTTT. This chain uses TRBV19 with TRBJ1-5, with D maybe TRBD1 (5 bases). The CDR3 has 15 residues. CDR1 LNHDA and CDR2 SQIVND come from the germline V gene (reference sequence). Trimming shortened V by 1 base and J by 6 bases, and 13 bases separated the two germline ends.

The chain uses TRBV7-8 and TRBJ2-7; TRBD2 matches at 10 bases. This CDR3 region has 17 residues. Germline values: CDR1 SGHVS, CDR2 FQNEAQ. V was clipped by 1 base and J by 0 bases; unmatched bases: 6. The CDR3 sequence is CASSLGLAGLSSYEQYF. CDR3 nucleotides: TGTGCCAGCAGCTTAGGACTAGCGGGCTTAAGCTCCTACGAGCAGTACTTC.

This chain joins TRBV30 and TRBJ2-7; 7 positions agree with TRBD1. The ends lost 2 bases at V and 6 bases at J; junction bases unmatched: 4. Germline V gene data show CDR1 as GTSNPN and CDR2 as SVGIG (reference sequence). The CDR3 covers 12 residues. DNA for the CDR3: TGTGCCTGGAGTCGACAGGGAGCCGAGCAGTACTTC. This encodes CAWSRQGAEQYF.

The V call is TRBV10-3, the J call TRBJ1-2, with 8 bases that match TRBD1. The CDR3 sequence is 15 residues long. CDR1 and CDR2 (germline): ENHRY, SYGVKD. The ends lost 3 bases at V and 6 bases at J; junction bases unmatched: 9. In DNA, the CDR3 is TGTGCCATCAGTGAAGCAGGGGGCAGGATTGATGGCTACACCTTC. Encoded protein: CAISEAGGRIDGYTF.

The V gene is TRBV28, the J gene TRBJ2-7; 7 bases agree with TRBD2. Germline V CDR1 and CDR2: MDHEN, SYDVKM. V gave up 10 bases and J gave up 0 bases; unmatched junction bases: 6. The CDR3 is made up of 13 amino acids. CDR3 protein: CATLSGTSYEQYF. The CDR3 region has the DNA TGTGCCACCTTGAGCGGGACCTCCTACGAGCAGTACTTC.

The CDR3 bases are TGTGCCAGCAGTGAAGCCGGCGGGATCAGGGAGACCCAGTACTTC. Amino acids: CASSEAGGIRETQYF. The chain employs TRBV6-1 and TRBJ2-5, with TRBD2 as a possible D gene (6 bases). The V and J ends lost 0 bases and 5 bases respectively, with 13 bases between them. CDR1 MNHNS and CDR2 SASEGT come from the germline V gene. This CDR3 has 15 amino acids.

V gene TRBV18 combines with J gene TRBJ2-5, with D perhaps TRBD1 or TRBD2 (5 bases each). Trimming left V 1 base short and J 4 bases short, with 13 bases between. This CDR3 comprises 15 residues. Germline loops: CDR1 KGHSH, CDR2 LQKENI. The CDR3 sequence: CASSPQGAGGETQYF. DNA for the CDR3: TGTGCCAGCTCACCACAAGGGGCTGGAGGAGAGACCCAGTACTTC. Filled out from reference TRBV18 and TRBJ2-5, the complete variable domain reads NAGVMQNPRHLVRRRGQEARLRCSPMKGHSHVYWYRQLPEEGLKFMVYLQKENIIDESGMPKERFSAEFPKEGPSILRIQQVVRGDSAAYFCASSPQGAGGETQYFGPGTRLLVL.

The chain recombines TRBV6-5 with TRBJ2-4; no reliable D call. Germline V gene data show CDR1 as MNHEY and CDR2 as SVGAGI. V lost 0 bases and J 1 base, leaving 10 bases between the germline ends. This CDR3 is 16 amino acids long. CDR3 sequence reads: CASSYSSQEAKNIQYF. The CDR3 bases are TGTGCCAGCAGTTACTCGTCCCAGGAGGCCAAAAACATTCAGTACTTC.

The V call is TRBV4-2, the J call TRBJ1-1; the D is unclear. This CDR3 contains 13 residues. Germline CDR1 is LGHNA and CDR2 is YNFKEQ. V lost 4 bases and J 1 base, leaving 7 bases between the germline ends. The CDR3 DNA is TGTGCCAGCAGCCCCGGCACGAACACTGAAGCTTTCTTT. Translation gives CASSPGTNTEAFF.

This chain joins TRBV19 and TRBJ2-7, with a tentative D call TRBD1 (6 bases). This CDR3 region has 14 residues. Per germline, CDR1 LNHDA and CDR2 SQIVND (reference sequence). Trimming removed 8 bases from V and 1 base from J, with 15 bases in between. The CDR3 DNA follows: TGTGCCAGTCGTAGTAGCACAGGGTCCTACGAGCAGTACTTC. It yields the protein CASRSSTGSYEQYF.

This clone has a handful of counts. The CDR3 sequence: CASSGEVGANTEAFF. CDR3 nucleotides: TGTGCCAGCAGCGGGGAGGTCGGGGCGAACACTGAAGCTTTCTTT. This chain links TRBV7-9 with TRBJ1-1; D possibly corresponds to TRBD1 (5 bases). The V end was cut by 5 bases, the J end by 1 base, with 14 bases between. The CDR3 has 15 residues. The germline gives CDR1 SEHNR, CDR2 FQNEAQ (reference sequence).

The chain carries TRBV6-5 and TRBJ1-1; D is perhaps TRBD1 (6 bases). The CDR3 spans 13 residues. Trimming left V 9 bases short and J 0 bases short, with 11 bases between. Germline V gene sequence: CDR1 MNHEY, CDR2 SVGAGI. CDR3 in DNA: TGTGCCAGTCAGACAGGCATGAACACTGAAGCTTTCTTT. Protein sequence: CASQTGMNTEAFF.

V gene TRBV7-2 combines with J gene TRBJ2-1; D gene unclear. The length of the CDR3 is 15 residues. Germline V gives CDR1 SGHTA, CDR2 FQGNSA. Trimming took 1 base from V and 0 from J, leaving 7 bases between them. The CDR3 DNA follows: TGTGCCAGCAGCTTAGAAGTTTCCTCCTACAATGAGCAGTTCTTC. As protein: CASSLEVSSYNEQFF.

In this sample, this clone turned up once. V usage is TRBV30 and J usage is TRBJ1-5; D possibly corresponds to TRBD1 (5 bases). The CDR3 loop spans 15 amino acids. V was pared by 4 bases and J by 1 base, with 14 bases between. CDR1 GTSNPN and CDR2 SVGIG come from the germline V gene (reference sequence). The CDR3: CAWTGTYGSNQPQHF. The CDR3 nucleotides are TGTGCCTGGACAGGGACGTACGGGAGCAATCAGCCCCAGCATTTT.

This clone was seen only a few times. The CDR3 loop is CASRPDFGGSYEQYF. In nucleotides, the CDR3 is TGTGCCAGCAGACCAGACTTCGGAGGTTCCTACGAGCAGTACTTC. The chain carries TRBV6-5 and TRBJ2-7; perhaps TRBD2 as D (5 bases). The CDR3 is 15 residues long. The germline gives CDR1 MNHEY, CDR2 SVGAGI. The ends were cut back, 6 bases at V and 1 base at J, with 16 bases in the middle.

This rearrangement joins TRBV7-9 to TRBJ2-7, with TRBD2 matching over 7 bases. The V and J ends lost 4 bases and 6 bases, in that order; junction bases with no gene match: 12. Germline assignment: CDR1 SEHNR and CDR2 FQNEAQ (reference sequence). The CDR3 runs 15 residues. The CDR3 sequence is CASSSSPVTSREQYF. In DNA, the CDR3 is TGTGCCAGCAGCTCGTCTCCCGTGACTAGCCGCGAGCAGTACTTC.

The chain carries TRBV11-3 and TRBJ1-1, with a weak D call TRBD1 (6 bases). Looked up from germline, CDR1 is SGHNT and CDR2 is YENEEA. This CDR3 has 12 residues. V dropped 2 bases and J dropped 6 bases, with 7 bases sitting between them. The CDR3 sequence: CASSLSGAEAFF. As DNA, the CDR3 is TGTGCCAGCAGCTTATCAGGGGCTGAAGCTTTCTTT.

This rearrangement joins TRBV2 to TRBJ2-3; perhaps TRBD2 as D (6 bases). Germline V CDR1 and CDR2: SNHLY, FYNNEI. CDR3 length: 12 residues. Deletions cut 7 bases from V and 6 bases from J, with 11 bases between. The CDR3 region is CASNRERDTQYF. CDR3 bases: TGTGCCAGCAACCGGGAGAGGGATACGCAGTATTTT.

The rearrangement uses TRBV9 and TRBJ2-3, with D perhaps matching TRBD2 (6 bases). V was pared by 3 bases and J by 6 bases, with 20 bases between. There are 16 residues in the CDR3. Looked up from germline, CDR1 is SGDLS and CDR2 is YYNGEE. The CDR3 coding sequence is TGTGCCAGCAGCGGGGGGGTGACTACCCCCGGGGATACGCAGTATTTT. Amino acids: CASSGGVTTPGDTQYF.

As DNA, the CDR3 is TGTGCCGCGAAGGGGCTACAAGAGACCCAGTACTTC. Residues: CAAKGLQETQYF. The chain joins TRBV2 to TRBJ2-5; D may be TRBD1 (5 bases). The CDR3 contains 12 residues. The V end lost 11 bases, the J end lost 2 bases, and 12 bases lay between the germline ends. The germline V gene has CDR1 SNHLY and CDR2 FYNNEI.

This chain links TRBV6-6 with TRBJ1-1; D not certain. Germline V lookup: CDR1 MNHNY, CDR2 SVGAGI (reference sequence). There are 13 residues in the CDR3. Trimming pared 2 bases from V and 11 bases from J, leaving 15 bases between. The CDR3 reads CASSYPNPVEAFF. The CDR3 coding sequence is TGTGCCAGCAGTTACCCAAATCCCGTTGAGGCTTTCTTT.

The V call is TRBV30, the J call TRBJ1-1; maybe TRBD1 (5 bases). The CDR3 spans 11 residues. The germline CDR1 and CDR2 sequences are GTSNPN and SVGIG (reference sequence). The ends were cut back, 3 bases at V and 6 bases at J, with 8 bases in the middle. CDR3 sequence: CAWRQGPEAFF. CDR3 coding DNA: TGTGCCTGGAGGCAGGGACCTGAAGCTTTCTTT.

V usage is TRBV19 and J usage is TRBJ1-2; D is unresolved. CDR3 length: 15 residues. V dropped 5 bases and J dropped 8 bases, with 21 bases sitting between them. Per germline, CDR1 LNHDA and CDR2 SQIVND (reference sequence). The CDR3 bases are TGTGCCAGTAGTTCCTTGAACATTTTGTTAGAGGGCTACACCTTC. Translated, it gives CASSSLNILLEGYTF.

The chain is built from TRBV5-6 and TRBJ2-1; the D is unclear. This CDR3 is 11 amino acids long. Germline V gene data show CDR1 as SGHDT and CDR2 as YYEEEE. Trimming pared 3 bases from V and 5 bases from J, leaving 3 bases between. CDR3 amino acids: CASSWDNEQFF. The CDR3 DNA follows: TGTGCCAGCAGCTGGGACAATGAGCAGTTCTTC.

CDR3 coding DNA: TGTGCCTGGGGCAGGGGCACAGATACGCAGTATTTT. This sequence encodes CAWGRGTDTQYF. The V gene is TRBV30, the J gene TRBJ2-3; a possible D gene is TRBD1 (5 bases). CDR3 length equals 12 residues. Trimming shortened V by 5 bases and J by 1 base, and 7 bases separated the two germline ends. Germline lookup yields CDR1 GTSNPN and CDR2 SVGIG (reference sequence).

The genes are TRBV30 and TRBJ2-2; 10 nucleotides match TRBD2. Germline lookup yields CDR1 GTSNPN and CDR2 SVGIG (reference sequence). The V and J ends lost 3 bases and 6 bases, in that order; junction bases with no gene match: 4. CDR3 length: 14 amino acids. CDR3 DNA: TGTGCCTGGAGGTTCCTAGCGGGAGCCGGGGAGCTGTTTTTT. Protein product: CAWRFLAGAGELFF.

The genes are TRBV30 and TRBJ1-2; D remains unclear. V dropped 1 base and J dropped 7 bases, with 10 bases sitting between them. In germline, CDR1 is GTSNPN, CDR2 SVGIG (reference sequence). The CDR3 runs 12 residues. The DNA for the CDR3 is TGTGCCTGGAGTGAGCAGTGGGCTGGCTACACCTTC. It is translated as CAWSEQWAGYTF. Complete variable domain (other parts from reference TRBV30 and TRBJ1-2): SQTIHQWPATLVQPVGSPLSLECTVEGTSNPNLYWYRQAAGRGLQLLFYSVGIGQISSEVPQNLSASRPQDRQFILSSKKLLLSDSGFYLCAWSEQWAGYTFGSGTRLTVV.

The genes are TRBV4-1 and TRBJ2-3; D is unresolved. V dropped 0 bases and J dropped 4 bases, with 23 bases sitting between them. CDR1 is MGHRA, CDR2 YSYEKL, per germline. The CDR3 extends over 19 amino acids. The CDR3 protein is CASSQEVYRDSGLPDTQYF. CDR3 bases: TGCGCCAGCAGCCAAGAAGTCTATCGAGACTCCGGTCTCCCAGATACGCAGTATTTT.

This chain joins TRBV19 and TRBJ2-5; D is ambiguous. Trimming took off 3 bases at V and 5 bases at J, with 4 bases between the two ends. Germline CDR1 is LNHDA and CDR2 is SQIVND (reference sequence). The CDR3 length is 11 residues. The CDR3 coding sequence is TGTGCCAGTAGTATTCGGGAGACCCAGTACTTC. It specifies CASSIRETQYF.

This sequence joins TRBV4-2 and TRBJ2-1; D is uncertain. There are 11 residues in the CDR3. Germline V lookup: CDR1 LGHNA, CDR2 YNFKEQ. Trimming took 1 base from V and 9 from J, leaving 4 bases between them. CDR3 amino acids: CASSQGGEQFF. The CDR3 nucleotides are TGTGCCAGCAGCCAAGGGGGTGAGCAGTTCTTC.